Following are 22 T cell receptor beta chains from one sample sequenced in a study of T cells after yellow fever vaccination. Each CDR3 protein gets one entry after TCRdb re-called the 5' RACE reads with MiXCR. There are a few hundred thousand distinct CDR3 sequences in the sample; 13% occur only once, and roughly 0.5% lies in the top ten. The starting material was CD4+ T cells sorted from PBMCs, obtained 45 days after the yellow fever booster vaccination. The receptor source for this set is a young man who received the YFV17D yellow fever vaccine.

This clonotype was detected many times. V and J are TRBV5-1 and TRBJ2-3, with TRBD2 identical over 9 bases. V lost 4 bases to trimming and J lost 4 bases; unmatched junction nucleotides: 4. The germline V gene has CDR1 SGHRS and CDR2 YFSETQ. The CDR3 contains 14 residues. CDR3 in amino acids: CASSLAGRADTQYF. Here the CDR3 DNA reads TGCGCCAGCAGCCTAGCGGGGAGGGCAGATACGCAGTATTTT.

This clonotype was counted between two and nine times. The chain joins TRBV19 to TRBJ2-5; no firm D call. CDR3 length: 15 residues. Germline CDR1 LNHDA, CDR2 SQIVND (reference sequence). Deletions cut 6 bases from V and 5 bases from J, with 19 bases between. Here the CDR3 reads CASRLADSGVETQYF. As DNA, the CDR3 is TGTGCCAGTAGATTAGCAGATAGTGGTGTTGAGACCCAGTACTTC.

This sequence joins TRBV15 and TRBJ2-1; D gene uncertain. The CDR3 loop spans 14 amino acids. The germline gives CDR1 LNHNV, CDR2 YYDKDF (reference sequence). Trimming cost V 1 base and J 8 bases, with 12 bases left between them. CDR3 region: CATSRVGPRDEQFF. The CDR3 DNA reads TGTGCCACCAGCAGAGTCGGACCCCGGGATGAGCAGTTCTTC.

V gene TRBV5-1 combines with J gene TRBJ2-1; D uncertain. The germline V gene has CDR1 SGHRS and CDR2 YFSETQ. The length of the CDR3 is 11 residues. V shed 4 bases and J shed 10 bases, with 9 bases lying between them. CDR3 sequence: CASSTYKEQFF. CDR3 coding DNA: TGCGCCAGCAGCACTTATAAGGAGCAGTTCTTC.

This clonotype was counted ten times or more. V is TRBV18 and J is TRBJ2-3; D not certain. Trimming stripped 8 bases from V and 4 bases from J, with 10 bases between. CDR1 is KGHSH, CDR2 LQKENI, per germline. The CDR3 runs 12 residues. CDR3 protein: CASRSEADTQYF. The CDR3 DNA is TGTGCCAGCCGTTCTGAGGCAGATACGCAGTATTTT.

This rearrangement joins TRBV11-2 to TRBJ2-7, with D perhaps TRBD1 or TRBD2 (5 bases each). V was cut by 1 base and J by 2 bases, with 12 bases left in between. The CDR3 loop spans 15 amino acids. Germline V lookup: CDR1 SGHAT, CDR2 FQNNGV. CDR3 in amino acids: CASSLVGTAPYEQYF. Here the CDR3 DNA reads TGTGCCAGCAGCTTAGTTGGGACGGCCCCCTACGAGCAGTACTTC. Complete variable domain (other parts from reference TRBV11-2 and TRBJ2-7): EAGVAQSPRYKIIEKRQSVAFWCNPISGHATLYWYQQILGQGPKLLIQFQNNGVVDDSQLPKDRFSAERLKGVDSTLKIQPAKLEDSAVYLCASSLVGTAPYEQYFGPGTRLTVT.

This clonotype appeared many times. The chain carries TRBV4-3 and TRBJ1-2, with D uncertain. CDR3 size: 16 residues. Germline CDR1 and CDR2: LGHNA and YSLEER. V lost 2 bases to trimming and J lost 3 bases, with 16 bases between them. CDR3 sequence (DNA): TGCGCCAGCAGCCAAACGATTTCGGTCATCGACTATGGCTACACCTTC. Translation: CASSQTISVIDYGYTF.

The table lists this clonotype with a count of one. The rearrangement joins TRBV6-2 or TRBV6-3 to TRBJ2-7; weak D call: TRBD2 (6 bases). There are 17 residues in the CDR3. The V end lost 2 bases, the J end lost 5 bases, and 22 bases lay between the germline ends. From germline, CDR1 is MNHEY and CDR2 SVGEGT. The CDR3 is CASSYIEGGAAPHEQYF. Written as DNA, the CDR3 is TGTGCCAGCAGTTACATCGAAGGAGGGGCGGCCCCCCACGAGCAGTACTTC.

The chain employs TRBV20-1 and TRBJ2-7, with 8 bases lining up with TRBD2. The CDR3 length is 15 residues. The junction had 6 bases not matched to a gene; V was cut back by 0 bases and J by 2 bases. Germline V gene sequence: CDR1 DFQATT, CDR2 SNEGSKA (reference sequence). CDR3 coding DNA: TGCAGTGCTAGAGATAGCAGCGGGAGCCCCTACGAGCAGTACTTC. It yields the protein CSARDSSGSPYEQYF.

This clonotype showed up just a few times. V gene TRBV27 combines with J gene TRBJ2-1, with TRBD2 matching 7 bases. With V trimmed by 6 bases and J by 4 bases, 9 bases remained unmatched. This CDR3 contains 15 residues. In germline, CDR1 is MNHEY, CDR2 SMNVEV (reference sequence). The CDR3 loop reads CASSSRRERYNEQFF. In DNA, the CDR3 is TGTGCCAGCAGCTCCAGGCGGGAGAGGTACAATGAGCAGTTCTTC.

This clonotype was observed many times. V is TRBV7-2 and J is TRBJ2-1; D perhaps matches TRBD2 (6 bases). The CDR3 loop spans 13 amino acids. Trimming stripped 0 bases from V and 7 bases from J, with 7 bases between. Germline CDR1 SGHTA, CDR2 FQGNSA. CDR3 sequence: CASSLARENEQFF. CDR3 coding DNA: TGTGCCAGCAGCTTAGCGCGGGAAAATGAGCAGTTCTTC. Variable domain in full (rest from reference TRBV7-2 and TRBJ2-1): GAGVSQSPSNKVTEKGKDVELRCDPISGHTALYWYRQSLGQGLEFLIYFQGNSAPDKSGLPSDRFSAERTGGSVSTLTIQRTQQEDSAVYLCASSLARENEQFFGPGTRLTVL.

The V gene is TRBV5-1, the J gene TRBJ1-4, with D perhaps TRBD1 (6 bases). Deletions cut 0 bases from V and 6 bases from J, with 15 bases between. This CDR3 region has 16 residues. Germline CDR1 is SGHRS and CDR2 is YFSETQ. Written as DNA, the CDR3 is TGCGCCAGCAGCTTGGCGAGGCTGGGGGCGGATGAAAAACTGTTTTTT. Its protein product is CASSLARLGADEKLFF.

The chain couples TRBV28 to TRBJ1-5; D unresolved. The CDR3 is 13 amino acids. CDR1 is MDHEN, CDR2 SYDVKM, per germline. Trimming pared 6 bases from V and 5 bases from J, leaving 11 bases between. The CDR3 loop reads CASSLSTDQPQHF. The CDR3 bases are TGTGCCAGCAGCCTCTCTACAGATCAGCCCCAGCATTTT. The full variable domain, rest sourced from reference TRBV28 and TRBJ1-5, is DVKVTQSSRYLVKRTGEKVFLECVQDMDHENMFWYRQDPGLGLRLIYFSYDVKMKEKGDIPEGYSVSREKKERFSLILESASTNQTSMYLCASSLSTDQPQHFGDGTRLSIL.

This clonotype was seen only a few times. V and J are TRBV20-1 and TRBJ2-3; D is ambiguous. The V gene's germline CDR1 is DFQATT and CDR2 SNEGSKA (reference sequence). CDR3 length: 14 residues. With 2 bases removed from V and 2 bases from J, the gap between germline ends came to 11 bases. CDR3 region: CSARYGGNTDTQYF. The DNA of the CDR3 is TGCAGTGCTAGATACGGTGGGAACACAGATACGCAGTATTTT.

J is TRBJ1-4 and V is TRBV20-1; D possibly corresponds to TRBD1 (5 bases). CDR3 length: 13 amino acids. From germline, CDR1 is DFQATT and CDR2 SNEGSKA (reference sequence). Trimming took 3 bases from V and 7 from J, leaving 12 bases between them. CDR3 nucleotides: TGCAGTGCTAGTCCAGGGCCCGGTGAAAAACTGTTTTTT. It codes for CSASPGPGEKLFF.

A few counts support this clonotype. V is TRBV6-5 and J is TRBJ2-7; 14 nucleotides line up with TRBD2. CDR3 size: 15 residues. The V and J ends lost 2 bases and 3 bases, in that order; junction bases with no gene match: 0. The germline gives CDR1 MNHEY, CDR2 SVGAGI. The CDR3 DNA is TGTGCCAGCAGTTACGGGACTAGCGGGAGCTACGAGCAGTACTTC. Its protein product is CASSYGTSGSYEQYF.

There are a few counts of this clonotype. The chain uses TRBV10-3 and TRBJ2-1; 8 nucleotides line up with TRBD2. The CDR3 has 13 amino acids. Germline CDR1 is ENHRY and CDR2 is SYGVKD. J lost 13 bases, V lost 4 bases, and 9 bases had no gene match. For the CDR3, the DNA is TGTGCCATCAGTGGACTAGCGAGTAGGGGTCAGTTCTTC. Translating it yields CAISGLASRGQFF.

This clonotype was found a few times. V and J are TRBV12-3 or TRBV12-4 and TRBJ2-1; 11 positions agree with TRBD1. Unmatched junction bases numbered 4, after V lost 6 bases and J lost 0 bases. The CDR3 extends over 16 amino acids. CDR3 bases: TGTGCCAGCAGCCTGGGGACAGGGGGCTCCTACAATGAGCAGTTCTTC. Its protein is CASSLGTGGSYNEQFF.

This clonotype was observed a few times. The V and J genes are TRBV9 and TRBJ2-7, with D unclear. CDR1 is SGDLS, CDR2 YYNGEE, per germline. The V gene lost 4 bases and the J gene lost 0 bases, with 14 bases spanning the gap. This CDR3 has 15 amino acids. CDR3 bases: TGTGCCAGCAGCCCTTCCCATATTAGCTCCTACGAGCAGTACTTC. Protein: CASSPSHISSYEQYF.

This clonotype was found a few times. V is TRBV5-1 and J is TRBJ2-1; 8 bases map to TRBD1. CDR1 is SGHRS and CDR2 is YFSETQ in the germline V gene. There are 17 residues in the CDR3. With 0 bases clipped from V and 2 bases from J, the junction kept 7 bases outside the gene matches. The CDR3 sequence is CASSLGQGRFTYNEQFF. The CDR3 DNA is TGCGCCAGCAGCTTGGGACAGGGGCGATTCACCTACAATGAGCAGTTCTTC.

The genes are TRBV10-1 and TRBJ2-2; 8 positions agree with TRBD2. V gave up 4 bases and J gave up 0 bases; unmatched junction bases: 1. Germline V gene data show CDR1 as WNHNN and CDR2 as SYGVQD (reference sequence). This CDR3 has 15 amino acids. The CDR3 loop is CASSAGGTNTGELFF. CDR3 sequence (DNA): TGCGCCAGCAGTGCGGGGGGGACGAACACCGGGGAGCTGTTTTTT.

The chain carries TRBV20-1 and TRBJ2-3, with TRBD2 identical over 8 bases. The V gene's germline CDR1 is DFQATT and CDR2 SNEGSKA (reference sequence). The CDR3 extends over 15 amino acids. With 6 bases clipped from V and 0 bases from J, the junction kept 8 bases outside the gene matches. The chain's CDR3 is CSASLAGLSTDTQYF. The CDR3 DNA follows: TGCAGTGCAAGCCTAGCGGGCCTCAGCACAGATACGCAGTATTTT.